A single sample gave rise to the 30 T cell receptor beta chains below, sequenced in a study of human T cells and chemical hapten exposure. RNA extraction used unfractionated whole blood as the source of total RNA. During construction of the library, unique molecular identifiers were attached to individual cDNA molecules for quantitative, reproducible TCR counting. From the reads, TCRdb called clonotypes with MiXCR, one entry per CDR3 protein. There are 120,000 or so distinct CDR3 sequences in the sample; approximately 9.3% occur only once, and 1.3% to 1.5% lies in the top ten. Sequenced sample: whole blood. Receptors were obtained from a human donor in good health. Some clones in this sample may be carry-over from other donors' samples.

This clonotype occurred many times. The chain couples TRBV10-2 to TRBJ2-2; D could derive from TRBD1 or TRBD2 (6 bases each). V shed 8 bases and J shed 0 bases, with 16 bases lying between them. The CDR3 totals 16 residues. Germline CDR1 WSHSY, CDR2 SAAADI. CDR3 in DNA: TGCGCCAGCCTCCGTGGGGGGCCCGCGAACACCGGGGAGCTGTTTTTT. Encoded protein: CASLRGGPANTGELFF.

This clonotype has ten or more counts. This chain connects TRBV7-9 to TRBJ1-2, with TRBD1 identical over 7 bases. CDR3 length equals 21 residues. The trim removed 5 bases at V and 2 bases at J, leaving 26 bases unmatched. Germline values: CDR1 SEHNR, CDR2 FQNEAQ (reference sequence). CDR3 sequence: CASSRSSVVPGQSFGNYGYTF. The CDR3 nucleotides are TGTGCCAGCAGCCGTAGCAGTGTGGTACCGGGACAGTCCTTCGGCAACTATGGCTACACCTTC.

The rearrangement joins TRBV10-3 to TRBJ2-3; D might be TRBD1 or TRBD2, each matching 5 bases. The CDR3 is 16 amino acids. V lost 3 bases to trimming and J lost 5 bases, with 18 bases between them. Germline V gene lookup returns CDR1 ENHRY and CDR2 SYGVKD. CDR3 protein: CAISEGGGPAGDTQYF. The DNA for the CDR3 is TGTGCCATCAGTGAAGGTGGGGGACCAGCTGGAGATACGCAGTATTTT.

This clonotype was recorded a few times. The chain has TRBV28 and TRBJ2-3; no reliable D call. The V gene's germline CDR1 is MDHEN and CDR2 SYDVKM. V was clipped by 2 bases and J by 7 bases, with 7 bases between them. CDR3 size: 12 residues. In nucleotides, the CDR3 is TGTGCCAGCAGTTTACCACAGAATACGCAGTATTTT. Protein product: CASSLPQNTQYF. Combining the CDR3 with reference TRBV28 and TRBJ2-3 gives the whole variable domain DVKVTQSSRYLVKRTGEKVFLECVQDMDHENMFWYRQDPGLGLRLIYFSYDVKMKEKGDIPEGYSVSREKKERFSLILESASTNQTSMYLCASSLPQNTQYFGPGTRLTVL.

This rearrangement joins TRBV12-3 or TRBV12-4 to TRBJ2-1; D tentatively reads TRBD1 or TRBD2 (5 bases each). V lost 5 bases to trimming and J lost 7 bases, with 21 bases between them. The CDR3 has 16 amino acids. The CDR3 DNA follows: TGTGCCAGCAGTCCCCCTCGGGACCGTAATAGGAATGAGCAGTTCTTC. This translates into CASSPPRDRNRNEQFF.

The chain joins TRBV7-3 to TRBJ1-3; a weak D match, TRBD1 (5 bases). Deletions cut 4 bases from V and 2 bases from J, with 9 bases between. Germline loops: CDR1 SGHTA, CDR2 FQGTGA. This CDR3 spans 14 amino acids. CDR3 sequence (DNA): TGTGCCAGCAGCTCCGGGGGTACTGGAAACACCATATATTTT. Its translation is CASSSGGTGNTIYF.

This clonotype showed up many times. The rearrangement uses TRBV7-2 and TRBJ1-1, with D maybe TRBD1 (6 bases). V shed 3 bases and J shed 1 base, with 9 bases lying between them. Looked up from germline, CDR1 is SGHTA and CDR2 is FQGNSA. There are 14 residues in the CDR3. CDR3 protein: CASSFGQSNTEAFF. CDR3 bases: TGTGCCAGCAGCTTCGGACAGTCGAACACTGAAGCTTTCTTT.

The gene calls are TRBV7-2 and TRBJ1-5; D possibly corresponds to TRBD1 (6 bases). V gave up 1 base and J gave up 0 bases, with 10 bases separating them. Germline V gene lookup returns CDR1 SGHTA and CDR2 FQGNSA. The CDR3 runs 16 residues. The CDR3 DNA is TGTGCCAGCAGCTTAGGAGGGGGGGGTAGCAATCAGCCCCAGCATTTT. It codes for CASSLGGGGSNQPQHF.

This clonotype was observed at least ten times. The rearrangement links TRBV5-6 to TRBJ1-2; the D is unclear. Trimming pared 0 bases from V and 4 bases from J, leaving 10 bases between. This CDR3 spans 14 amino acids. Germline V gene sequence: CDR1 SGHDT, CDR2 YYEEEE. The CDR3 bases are TGTGCCAGCAGCTTGGTGGGCGCTTCCTATGGCTACACCTTC. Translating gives CASSLVGASYGYTF.

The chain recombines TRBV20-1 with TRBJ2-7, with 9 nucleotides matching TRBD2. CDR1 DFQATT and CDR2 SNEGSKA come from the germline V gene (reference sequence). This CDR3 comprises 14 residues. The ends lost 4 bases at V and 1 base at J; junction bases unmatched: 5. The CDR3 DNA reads TGCAGTGCTACCTTAGCGGGAGAATCCTACGAGCAGTACTTC. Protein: CSATLAGESYEQYF.

CDR3 residues: CASSPGTKRPHEQYF. The CDR3 DNA follows: TGTGCCAGCAGCCCGGGGACAAAAAGGCCCCACGAGCAGTACTTC. The rearrangement joins TRBV7-9 to TRBJ2-7; a possible D gene is TRBD1 (6 bases). Germline CDR1 and CDR2: SEHNR and FQNEAQ (reference sequence). V was trimmed by 5 bases and J by 5 bases, leaving 19 bases between them. CDR3 length equals 15 residues.

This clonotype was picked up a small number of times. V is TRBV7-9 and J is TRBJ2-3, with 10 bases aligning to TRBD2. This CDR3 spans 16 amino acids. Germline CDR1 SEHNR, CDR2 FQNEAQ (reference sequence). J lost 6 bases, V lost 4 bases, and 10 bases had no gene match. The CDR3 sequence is CASSSTLAGEPDTQYF. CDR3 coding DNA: TGTGCCAGCAGCTCCACGCTAGCGGGGGAGCCCGATACGCAGTATTTT.

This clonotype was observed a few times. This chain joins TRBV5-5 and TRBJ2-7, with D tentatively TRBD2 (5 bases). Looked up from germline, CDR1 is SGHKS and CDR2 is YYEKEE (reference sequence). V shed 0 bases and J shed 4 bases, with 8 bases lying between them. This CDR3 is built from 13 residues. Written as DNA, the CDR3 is TGTGCCAGCAGCTTGGAGCGGAATTACGAGCAGTACTTC. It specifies CASSLERNYEQYF.

DNA for the CDR3: TGTGCCAGCAGCTTAGGGTCAGGATCTGAAGCTTTCTTT. Translated, it gives CASSLGSGSEAFF. The rearrangement uses TRBV11-2 and TRBJ1-1, with no clear D. Germline assignment: CDR1 SGHAT and CDR2 FQNNGV. V lost 1 base and J lost 6, with 9 bases in between. The CDR3 covers 13 residues.

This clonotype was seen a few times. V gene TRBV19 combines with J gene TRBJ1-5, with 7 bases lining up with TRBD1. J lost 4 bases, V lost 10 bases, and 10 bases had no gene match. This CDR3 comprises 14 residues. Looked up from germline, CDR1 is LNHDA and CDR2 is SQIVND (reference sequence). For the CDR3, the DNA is TGTGCCACCAACAGGGGAAACAAAAATCAGCCCCAGCATTTT. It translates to CATNRGNKNQPQHF. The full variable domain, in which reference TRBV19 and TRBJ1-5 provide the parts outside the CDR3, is DGGITQSPKYLFRKEGQNVTLSCEQNLNHDAMYWYRQDPGQGLRLIYYSQIVNDFQKGDIAEGYSVSREKKESFPLTVTSAQKNPTAFYLCATNRGNKNQPQHFGDGTRLSIL.

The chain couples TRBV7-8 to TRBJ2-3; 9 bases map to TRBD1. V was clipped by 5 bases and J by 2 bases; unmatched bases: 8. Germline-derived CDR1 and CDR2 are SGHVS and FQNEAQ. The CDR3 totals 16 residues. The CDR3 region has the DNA TGTGCCAGCAGCGGACGGAGGGACAGGGTCACAGATACGCAGTATTTT. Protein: CASSGRRDRVTDTQYF. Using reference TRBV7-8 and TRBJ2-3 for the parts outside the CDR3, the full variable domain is GAGVSQSPRYKVAKRGQDVALRCDPISGHVSLFWYQQALGQGPEFLTYFQNEAQLDKSGLPSDRFFAERPEGSVSTLKIQRTQQEDSAVYLCASSGRRDRVTDTQYFGPGTRLTVL.

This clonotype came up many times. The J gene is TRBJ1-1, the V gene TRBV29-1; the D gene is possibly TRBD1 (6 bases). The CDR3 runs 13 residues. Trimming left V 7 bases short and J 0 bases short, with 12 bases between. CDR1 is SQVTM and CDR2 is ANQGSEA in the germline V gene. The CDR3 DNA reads TGCAGCGCTGGAGGGGGATTGAACACTGAAGCTTTCTTT. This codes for CSAGGGLNTEAFF.

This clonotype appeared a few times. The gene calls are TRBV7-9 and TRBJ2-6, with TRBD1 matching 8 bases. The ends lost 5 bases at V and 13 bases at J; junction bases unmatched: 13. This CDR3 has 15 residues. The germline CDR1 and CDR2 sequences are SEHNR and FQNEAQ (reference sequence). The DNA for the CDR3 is TGTGCCAGCAGCCAGGGGGCAGGGGGAGGAAAAGTCCTGACTTTC. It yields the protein CASSQGAGGGKVLTF.

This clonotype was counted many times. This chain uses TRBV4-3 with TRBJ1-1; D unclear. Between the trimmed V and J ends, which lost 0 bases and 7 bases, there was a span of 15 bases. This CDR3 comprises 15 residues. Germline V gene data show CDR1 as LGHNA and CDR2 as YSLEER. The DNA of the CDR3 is TGCGCCAGCAGCCAAGAGCCGGCAGTTCCAGGTGAAGCTTTCTTT. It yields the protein CASSQEPAVPGEAFF.

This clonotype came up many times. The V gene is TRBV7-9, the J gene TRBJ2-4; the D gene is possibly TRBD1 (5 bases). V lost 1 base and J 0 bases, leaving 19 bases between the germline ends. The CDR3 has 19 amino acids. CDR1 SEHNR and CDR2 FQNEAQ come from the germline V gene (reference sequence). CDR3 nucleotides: TGTGCCAGCAGCTTAGAGGGGTTCGGCGGACCACTAGCCAAAAACATTCAGTACTTC. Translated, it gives CASSLEGFGGPLAKNIQYF. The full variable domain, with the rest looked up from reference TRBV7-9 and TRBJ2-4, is DTGVSQNPRHKITKRGQNVTFRCDPISEHNRLYWYRQTLGQGPEFLTYFQNEAQLEKSRLLSDRFSAERPKGSFSTLEIQRTEQGDSAMYLCASSLEGFGGPLAKNIQYFGAGTRLSVL.

The CDR3 loop reads CAISDGGSLYNEQFF. The DNA for the CDR3 is TGTGCCATCAGTGACGGAGGGAGCCTCTACAATGAGCAGTTCTTC. The chain is built from TRBV10-3 and TRBJ2-1; D might be TRBD2 (6 bases). Trimming removed 3 bases from V and 3 bases from J, with 12 bases in between. Germline V gene data show CDR1 as ENHRY and CDR2 as SYGVKD. This CDR3 has 15 amino acids.

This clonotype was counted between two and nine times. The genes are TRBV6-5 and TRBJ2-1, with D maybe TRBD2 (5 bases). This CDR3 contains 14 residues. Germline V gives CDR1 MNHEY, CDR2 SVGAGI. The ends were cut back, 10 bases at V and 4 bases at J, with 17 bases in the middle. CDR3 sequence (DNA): TGTGCCACTGGGCCAAGCGGAGAGTACAATGAGCAGTTCTTC. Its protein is CATGPSGEYNEQFF.

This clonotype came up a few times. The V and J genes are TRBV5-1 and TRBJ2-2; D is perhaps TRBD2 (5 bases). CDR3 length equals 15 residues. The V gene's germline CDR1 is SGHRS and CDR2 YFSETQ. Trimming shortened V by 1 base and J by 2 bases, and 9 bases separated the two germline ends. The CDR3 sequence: CASSLREFNTGELFF. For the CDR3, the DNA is TGCGCCAGCAGCTTGCGGGAATTCAACACCGGGGAGCTGTTTTTT.

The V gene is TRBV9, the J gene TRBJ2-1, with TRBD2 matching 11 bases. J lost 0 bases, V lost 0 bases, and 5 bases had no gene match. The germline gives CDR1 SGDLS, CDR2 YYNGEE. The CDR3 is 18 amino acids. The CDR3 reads CASSVDPSGRISYNEQFF. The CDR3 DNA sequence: TGTGCCAGCAGCGTAGACCCTAGCGGGAGGATCTCCTACAATGAGCAGTTCTTC.

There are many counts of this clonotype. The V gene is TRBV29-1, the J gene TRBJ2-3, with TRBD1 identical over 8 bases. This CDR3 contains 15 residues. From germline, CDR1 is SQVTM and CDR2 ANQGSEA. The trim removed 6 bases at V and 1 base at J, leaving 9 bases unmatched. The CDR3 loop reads CSVWTGKGGTDTQYF. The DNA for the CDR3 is TGCAGCGTGTGGACAGGGAAAGGTGGCACAGATACGCAGTATTTT.

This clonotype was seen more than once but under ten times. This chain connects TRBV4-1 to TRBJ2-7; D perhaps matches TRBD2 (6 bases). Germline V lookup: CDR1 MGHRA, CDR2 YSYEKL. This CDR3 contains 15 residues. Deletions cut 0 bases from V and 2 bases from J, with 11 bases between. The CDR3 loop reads CASSQEISGTYEQYF. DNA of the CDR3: TGCGCCAGCAGCCAAGAGATTAGCGGTACCTACGAGCAGTACTTC.

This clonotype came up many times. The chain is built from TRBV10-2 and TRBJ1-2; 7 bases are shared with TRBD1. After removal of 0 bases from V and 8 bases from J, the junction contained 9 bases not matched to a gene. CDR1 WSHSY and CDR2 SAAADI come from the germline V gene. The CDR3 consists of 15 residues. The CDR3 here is CASSESGGNFEGYTF. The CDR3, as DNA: TGCGCCAGCAGTGAGTCAGGGGGCAACTTCGAGGGCTACACCTTC.

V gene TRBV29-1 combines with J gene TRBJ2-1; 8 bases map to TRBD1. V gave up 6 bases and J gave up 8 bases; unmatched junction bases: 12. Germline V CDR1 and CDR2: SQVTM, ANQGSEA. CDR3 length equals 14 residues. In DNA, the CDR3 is TGCAGCGTGGGCTCGGGCAGGGGGCAGGATGAGCAGTTCTTC. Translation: CSVGSGRGQDEQFF.

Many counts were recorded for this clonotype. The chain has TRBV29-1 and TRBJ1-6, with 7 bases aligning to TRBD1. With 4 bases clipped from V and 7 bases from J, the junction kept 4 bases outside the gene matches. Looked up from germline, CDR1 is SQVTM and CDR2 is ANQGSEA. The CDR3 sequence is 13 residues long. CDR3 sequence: CSVVKGANSPLHF. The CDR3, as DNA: TGCAGCGTTGTTAAGGGGGCGAATTCACCCCTCCACTTT.

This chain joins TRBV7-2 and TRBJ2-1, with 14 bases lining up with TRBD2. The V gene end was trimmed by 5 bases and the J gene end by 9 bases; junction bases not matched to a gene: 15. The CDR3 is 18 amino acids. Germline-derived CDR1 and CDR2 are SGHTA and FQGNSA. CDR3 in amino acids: CASSQPARTSGGLGEQFF. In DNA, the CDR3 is TGTGCCAGCAGCCAACCGGCGCGGACTAGCGGGGGGTTGGGTGAGCAGTTCTTC.